The T cell receptor (beta chain) under discussion was sequenced for a study of T cell repertoires in cytomegalovirus infection. At the level of the study: Evidence of both CMV infection and a matching HLA type came from public TCR beta signatures.

One entry per CDR3 protein results from TCRdb running MiXCR on the reads. The sample records 350,000 to 500,000 distinct CDR3 sequences, 25% to 40% being singletons. This CDR3 region has 17 residues. V trimming: 2 bases; J trimming: 2 bases; junction bases outside the gene matches: 9. Worth noting for this clonotype: What it binds is unknown.

Notes on the study in general: Summed public TCR beta family frequency identified CMV carriers bearing the relevant HLA. CMV-specific TCR beta clonotypes restricted by HLA-C were the ones dominating the ex vivo response.

The sequenced material came from PBMCs. This sequence joins TRBV12-3 or TRBV12-4 and TRBJ2-5; the match to TRBD2 covers 9 bases. The sequence was obtained from a human donor in good health (CMV status not recorded). Some clones in this sample may be carry-over from other donors' samples. The CDR3 protein is CASSLRPELAGQETQYF. DNA for the CDR3: TGTGCCAGCAGTTTACGTCCGGAACTAGCGGGTCAAGAGACCCAGTACTTC.